This TCR beta chain was recorded in a study of T cell changes during pregnancy in multiple sclerosis (dated by TCRdb to 2018 to 2020). The study in broad terms: The study examined how the T cell repertoire changed over the course of pregnancy in women with multiple sclerosis.

Libraries were constructed by the immunoSEQ multiplex PCR assay. Not all clones reach the TCRdb copy of this immuneACCESS table, which keeps in-frame sequences only. Checked studies attribute under half of the gap to unresolved V genes and leave the rest unexplained. Counted in this sample were tens of thousands of clones; over 75% of them appeared once. The top ten constitute about 0.75% of the sample. Concerning this clone: Its cognate antigen has yet to be identified. No quality values exist for individual bases; no much larger clone is one base distant.

Sequenced material: CD4+ T cells from peripheral blood mononuclear cells, taken before pregnancy. The clonotype originates from a female donor with multiple sclerosis, enrolled in a pregnancy study.

The CDR3 amino acid sequence is: CASSSRLGQGSEQYF. The DNA is TGTGCCAGCAGCTCCCGCCTTGGGCAGGGTTCCGAGCAGTACTTC. This chain is built from TRBV5-4 and TRBJ2-7; the D gene is possibly TRBD1, with 5 bases matching. V and J lose 3 bases and 6 bases, and a span of 19 bases separates them. CDR1 and CDR2 were assigned from the germline V gene (reference sequence) as SGHNT and YYREEE. The cysteine opens and the phenylalanine closes a CDR3 of 15 amino acids. Left in the record is the CDR3 DNA by itself, 45 bases read in frame from the first base.